These 8 T cell receptor beta chains were sequenced from one sample in a study of PD-1 blockade in classical Hodgkin lymphoma (TCRdb year 2020). Sample time point, as interpreted from the label and publication: cycle 4 day 1 (C4D1), after less than 7 weeks of nivolumab. All trial patients had relapsed after autologous stem cell transplantation, with cohorts A, B and C differing in prior brentuximab vedotin exposure. Receptor libraries were prepared by the immunoSEQ multiplex PCR assay. The table comes from immuneACCESS by way of TCRdb, which keeps in-frame sequences with V and J called. Part of the clones is missing from these tables; in studies checked, under half for an unresolved V gene and the rest for unknown reasons. For this sample the table gives nearly 50,000 clones, of which around 74% were detected only once. In total, the top ten clones hold approximately 12% of the sample. The sample here was peripheral blood mononuclear cells (PBMCs), taken before the fourth cycle of nivolumab. These receptors came from a human donor with classical Hodgkin lymphoma.

This clone was counted only a few times. The chain carries TRBV27 and TRBJ2-1; the match to TRBD1 covers 10 bases. The CDR3 contains 14 residues. V lost 5 bases and J lost 4; bases outside the gene matches: 2. CDR1 is MNHEY, CDR2 SMNVEV, per germline (reference sequence). The CDR3 bases are TGTGCCAGCAGTCGGGACAGGGGTTACAATGAGCAGTTCTTC. It encodes CASSRDRGYNEQFF.

The J gene is TRBJ2-1, the V gene TRBV7-9; 7 bases map to TRBD1. J gave up 7 bases and V 2 bases, and 5 bases lay outside the gene matches. This CDR3 comprises 14 residues. Germline lookup yields CDR1 SEHNR and CDR2 FQNEAQ (reference sequence). CDR3 coding DNA: TGTGCCAGCAGCTTAACAGGGGCGCTTAATGAGCAGTTCTTC. It is translated as CASSLTGALNEQFF. Complete variable domain (other parts from reference TRBV7-9 and TRBJ2-1): DTGVSQNPRHKITKRGQNVTFRCDPISEHNRLYWYRQTLGQGPEFLTYFQNEAQLEKSRLLSDRFSAERPKGSFSTLEIQRTEQGDSAMYLCASSLTGALNEQFFGPGTRLTVL.

In DNA, the CDR3 is TGTGCCAGCAGTGGCGTGGTCTTTGAAAAACTGTTTTTT. Amino acid sequence: CASSGVVFEKLFF. The chain has TRBV25-1 and TRBJ1-4; D remains unclear. V lost 4 bases and J 7 bases, leaving 10 bases between the germline ends. Germline V CDR1 and CDR2: MGHDK, SYGVNS. The CDR3 covers 13 residues.

V gene TRBV6-5 combines with J gene TRBJ1-1; D is undetermined. The CDR3 is 16 amino acids. Germline V gene lookup returns CDR1 MNHEY and CDR2 SVGAGI. V lost 0 bases and J lost 2, with 13 bases in between. In nucleotides, the CDR3 is TGTGCCAGCAGTTACTCGACCGTGATAATTAACACTGAAGCTTTCTTT. This codes for CASSYSTVIINTEAFF.

The rearrangement joins TRBV9 to TRBJ2-3; D remains unclear. Germline values: CDR1 SGDLS, CDR2 YYNGEE. Deletions cut 0 bases from V and 8 bases from J, with 7 bases between. The CDR3 has 12 amino acids. CDR3 coding DNA: TGTGCCAGCAGCGTAGAAGAACGTACGCAGTATTTT. Translating gives CASSVEERTQYF.

The CDR3 nucleotides read TGTGCCAGCAGCCCCTCTAGCGGGAGGGCCGGGACCCAGTACTTC. Translating gives CASSPSSGRAGTQYF. The chain has TRBV7-6 and TRBJ2-5, with 12 bases aligning to TRBD2. The CDR3 length is 15 residues. Germline values: CDR1 SGHVS, CDR2 FNYEAQ. V was pared by 5 bases and J by 7 bases, with 8 bases of the junction left unmatched.

The chain has TRBV28 and TRBJ1-2; 10 nucleotides align to TRBD1. The V segment lost 8 bases and the J segment 0 bases; nucleotides outside the gene matches: 3. Germline lookup yields CDR1 MDHEN and CDR2 SYDVKM. This CDR3 is 14 amino acids long. The CDR3 spells CASWDRGPNYGYTF. CDR3 nucleotides: TGTGCCAGCTGGGACAGGGGACCTAACTATGGCTACACCTTC.

This clone occurred a few times. The gene calls are TRBV2 and TRBJ1-1, with no clear D. Germline loops: CDR1 SNHLY, CDR2 FYNNEI. V lost 2 bases and J lost 1, with 8 bases in between. The CDR3 sequence is 14 residues long. DNA of the CDR3: TGTGCCAGCAGTGAACTGGCAGGGAACACTGAAGCTTTCTTT. This codes for CASSELAGNTEAFF.